The TCR beta chain under discussion was sequenced for a study of blood T cell repertoires in COVID-19. For the study at large: Material from acute and convalescent COVID-19 was sourced from the United States, Italy and Spain. From T cells, B-cell-depleted T cells, or PBMCs came the material, which was cDNA or gDNA.

CDR1 and CDR2 (germline): GTSNPN, SVGIG (reference sequence). Trimming stripped 2 bases from V and 2 bases from J, with 16 bases between. This CDR3 spans 15 amino acids. Only in-frame clones appear in the TCRdb table, and some are missing; sequencing was by immunoSEQ multiplex PCR. Of 70,000 to 80,000 clones listed, approximately 86% are singletons. Sequenced input: peripheral blood. The source of this sequence is a woman aged 60-75 years with acute or convalescent COVID-19. The V gene is TRBV30, the J gene TRBJ2-7; D gene ambiguous. The CDR3, as DNA: TGTGCCTGGAGTACCGCCGTCTTTAGTACCTACGAGCAGTACTTC. It codes for CAWSTAVFSTYEQYF.